The text below deals with one T cell receptor beta chain. Its antigen is still unknown. Method: immunoSEQ multiplex PCR; TCRdb's copy keeps in-frame clones and lacks some. The sample has about 480,000 clones; approximately 79% are singletons. Genomic DNA for unsorted samples, which was extracted with the QIAamp DNA Blood Mini kit, came from 81 million or so PBMCs. This record belongs to a study of shared clonotypes between healthy human individuals. The overall study: Researchers drew samples from two women and three men aged 18 to 49. General study results and limits: It was the few donors that limited the genetic and exposure-history diversity represented.

V lost 3 bases and J lost 1, with 25 bases in between. CDR1 and CDR2 (germline): SGHNT, YENEEA. The CDR3 is 19 amino acids. This clonotype originated in a middle-aged woman in good health. Some clones in this sample may be carry-over from other donors' samples. The chain couples TRBV11-3 to TRBJ2-7; D may correspond to TRBD1 or TRBD2 (5 bases each). Sequences were obtained from PBMCs. In DNA, the CDR3 is TGTGCCAGCAGCTTTAAAGTTGCGGGCCTGGGGCCCGGGTCCTACGAGCAGTACTTC. It yields the protein CASSFKVAGLGPGSYEQYF.